A single sample is the source of the 9 T cell receptor beta chains below, sequenced in a study of T-cell memory formation after mild COVID-19. TCRdb called the 5' RACE reads again in MiXCR, with one record for every CDR3 protein. The data hold under 200,000 distinct CDR3 sequences, with around a tenth observed a single time. Sequenced input: PBMCs or a T cell subset sorted from them (not recorded which). Receptors were obtained from a man between 18 and 35 years old who had mild COVID-19 (a few samples of this study predate the infection). Cell type and time point are not known.

V usage is TRBV3-1 and J usage is TRBJ1-3; D gene unclear. Germline values: CDR1 LGHDT, CDR2 YNNKEL (reference sequence). The V gene lost 3 bases and the J gene lost 9 bases, with 9 bases spanning the gap. The CDR3 covers 12 residues. The CDR3 region has the DNA TGTGCCAGCAGCCACCTTGAGGGCACCATATATTTT. Protein: CASSHLEGTIYF.

A few counts support this clonotype. The chain is built from TRBV7-2 and TRBJ1-3; D is unclear. Trimming left V 6 bases short and J 0 bases short, with 12 bases between. Germline values: CDR1 SGHTA, CDR2 FQGNSA. This CDR3 has 15 residues. The CDR3 nucleotides are TGTGCCAGCAGAACCTCAAGGAGCTCTGGAAACACCATATATTTT. It specifies CASRTSRSSGNTIYF. Using reference TRBV7-2 and TRBJ1-3 for the parts outside the CDR3, the full variable domain is GAGVSQSPSNKVTEKGKDVELRCDPISGHTALYWYRQSLGQGLEFLIYFQGNSAPDKSGLPSDRFSAERTGGSVSTLTIQRTQQEDSAVYLCASRTSRSSGNTIYFGEGSWLTVV.

This clonotype was seen a handful of times. The chain joins TRBV27 to TRBJ2-7; no definite D call. In germline, CDR1 is MNHEY, CDR2 SMNVEV (reference sequence). This CDR3 has 14 amino acids. The V end was cut by 2 bases, the J end by 3 bases, with 11 bases between. In nucleotides, the CDR3 is TGTGCCAGCAGTTTAAGGCAAAACTACTACGAGCAGTACTTC. It yields the protein CASSLRQNYYEQYF.

In this sample, this clonotype turned up a few times. The V gene is TRBV5-1, the J gene TRBJ2-1; 7 bases line up with TRBD2. Losses at the gene ends were 4 bases for V and 2 bases for J; bases not matched to a gene: 9. This CDR3 region has 16 residues. Germline loops: CDR1 SGHRS, CDR2 YFSETQ. The CDR3: CASSQRLRGAYNEQFF. The DNA of the CDR3 is TGCGCCAGCAGCCAGCGGTTACGGGGGGCCTACAATGAGCAGTTCTTC.

The chain employs TRBV7-2 and TRBJ2-4, with TRBD2 as a possible D gene (6 bases). V lost 4 bases and J lost 1, with 14 bases in between. Germline loops: CDR1 SGHTA, CDR2 FQGNSA. The CDR3 consists of 16 residues. CDR3 sequence: CASSSTGLSAKNIQYF. The CDR3 bases are TGTGCCAGCAGCTCCACGGGACTCTCCGCCAAAAACATTCAGTACTTC.

The chain recombines TRBV10-3 with TRBJ2-7, with 8 bases that match TRBD1. Germline CDR1 and CDR2: ENHRY and SYGVKD. The CDR3 loop spans 16 amino acids. Unmatched junction bases numbered 4, after V lost 0 bases and J lost 0 bases. The CDR3 sequence: CAISESTGDSSYEQYF. Here the CDR3 DNA reads TGTGCCATCAGTGAGTCGACAGGGGATAGCTCCTACGAGCAGTACTTC.

This clonotype was recorded a few times. The rearrangement links TRBV12-3 or TRBV12-4 to TRBJ1-1; 7 bases fit TRBD1. The length of the CDR3 is 18 residues. The junction had 13 bases not matched to a gene; V was cut back by 2 bases and J by 1 base. The CDR3 here is CASSLTTGKEGWNTEAFF. Written as DNA, the CDR3 is TGTGCCAGCAGTTTAACGACAGGGAAGGAGGGCTGGAACACTGAAGCTTTCTTT.

This clonotype was counted between two and nine times. The chain links TRBV12-5 to TRBJ2-7, with D unclear. CDR3 size: 12 residues. The V gene lost 5 bases and the J gene lost 3 bases, with 8 bases spanning the gap. Germline CDR1 is LGHNT and CDR2 is FRNRAP. The CDR3 DNA reads TGTGCTAGTGGTCCCCGGGTCTACGAGCAGTACTTC. Protein sequence: CASGPRVYEQYF.

This chain connects TRBV2 to TRBJ2-1; TRBD2 agrees at 11 bases. With 6 bases clipped from V and 10 bases from J, the junction kept 14 bases outside the gene matches. Germline assignment: CDR1 SNHLY and CDR2 FYNNEI. The CDR3 totals 16 residues. This chain's CDR3 is CASRELAGADQWEQFF. The CDR3 DNA reads TGTGCCAGCAGGGAACTAGCGGGGGCCGATCAATGGGAGCAGTTCTTC.